The clone carrying this T cell receptor beta chain was picked up a small number of times. Its antigen is currently unknown. Germline V lookup: CDR1 SEHNR, CDR2 FQNEAQ (reference sequence). V was clipped by 5 bases and J by 4 bases, with 9 bases between them. CDR3 length equals 14 residues. This sample was included in a study of CD8 T cells in ankylosing spondylitis. General study findings and limits: Peripheral blood held disease-linked clones only at relatively low frequency, and these were CD8+. Among TCR beta sequences, a motif of eight highly homologous variants appeared characteristic of ankylosing spondylitis blood. Reactive arthritis synovial fluid and blood were previously reported to contain some motif variants.

A single record per CDR3 protein comes from TCRdb applying MiXCR to the 5' RACE reads. The table has almost 400,000 distinct CDR3 sequences, about a fifth seen once. This chain connects TRBV7-9 to TRBJ1-6; the D is unclear. This receptor was obtained from a male donor with ankylosing spondylitis. What was sequenced was blood, either unsorted or a sorted T cell fraction (not recorded which). CDR3 nucleotides: TGTGCCAGCAGCCAAGTTGGGTATAATTCACCCCTCCACTTT. Translation gives CASSQVGYNSPLHF.